A single sample is the source of the 16 T cell receptor beta chains below, sequenced in a study of siplizumab effects on memory and regulatory T cells. Sequencing was performed with immunoSEQ multiplex PCR; in TCRdb, only in-frame clones are kept and a portion is missing. The sample yields some 120,000 clones, about 94% seen once. Sequences were obtained from non-Treg CD4+ T cells sorted from blood. Source of these receptors: a human donor in good health.

This clone has only one observation. The chain is built from TRBV5-1 and TRBJ2-3, with D perhaps TRBD2 (6 bases). Per the germline V gene, CDR1 is SGHRS and CDR2 is YFSETQ. This CDR3 spans 15 amino acids. Trimming took off 0 bases at V and 0 bases at J, with 8 bases between the two ends. CDR3 in amino acids: CASSLAGTSTDTQYF. Written as DNA, the CDR3 is TGCGCCAGCAGCTTGGCGGGGACTAGCACAGATACGCAGTATTTT.

This rearrangement joins TRBV6-6 to TRBJ2-7; 8 bases are shared with TRBD1. This CDR3 has 14 amino acids. Germline assignment: CDR1 MNHNY and CDR2 SVGAGI (reference sequence). Trimming cost V 7 bases and J 2 bases; bases outside gene matches: 7. CDR3 nucleotides: TGTGCCAGCACCGGACAGGGAATTCCCTACGAGCAGTACTTC. This translates into CASTGQGIPYEQYF.

A few counts support this clone. The CDR3 region is CASSLGAGLQETQYF. For the CDR3, the DNA is TGTGCCAGCAGCTTAGGAGCGGGGTTACAAGAGACCCAGTACTTC. The chain recombines TRBV7-3 with TRBJ2-5; 7 positions match TRBD2. The germline V gene encodes CDR1 SGHTA and CDR2 FQGTGA. V was pared by 2 bases and J by 2 bases, with 5 bases of the junction left unmatched. This CDR3 is 15 amino acids long.

As to this clone: The same CDR3 is also encoded by other DNA sequences in this sample. The gene calls are TRBV6-1 and TRBJ2-2; 7 nucleotides agree with TRBD2. CDR3 length equals 18 residues. The V and J ends lost 0 bases and 0 bases, in that order; junction bases with no gene match: 7. Germline V gene lookup returns CDR1 MNHNS and CDR2 SASEGT. The CDR3 is CASSEALLGGANTGELFF. DNA for the CDR3: TGTGCCAGCAGTGAAGCGCTTCTGGGGGGGGCGAACACCGGGGAGCTGTTTTTT.

The chain links TRBV27 to TRBJ2-3; TRBD1 aligns across 7 bases. Germline CDR1 is MNHEY and CDR2 is SMNVEV (reference sequence). CDR3 length equals 15 residues. Trimming removed 6 bases from V and 1 base from J; junction bases left unmatched: 7. CDR3 residues: CASSIQGSRTDTQYF. As DNA, the CDR3 is TGTGCCAGCAGCATACAGGGGTCCCGCACAGATACGCAGTATTTT.

This sequence joins TRBV18 and TRBJ1-3; D gene ambiguous. CDR1 KGHSH and CDR2 LQKENI come from the germline V gene. The ends were cut back, 3 bases at V and 0 bases at J, with 18 bases in the middle. The CDR3 runs 18 residues. Here the CDR3 reads CASSPLSQAGSSGNTIYF. As DNA, the CDR3 is TGTGCCAGCTCACCCCTGAGTCAGGCAGGCAGCTCTGGAAACACCATATATTTT.

This clone was recorded once. The rearrangement joins TRBV5-1 to TRBJ2-7; D not resolved. With 1 base removed from V and 2 bases from J, the gap between germline ends came to 7 bases. There are 13 residues in the CDR3. Germline V gives CDR1 SGHRS, CDR2 YFSETQ. The CDR3 region is CASSLQVAYEQYF. The CDR3, as DNA: TGCGCCAGCAGCTTGCAGGTGGCCTACGAGCAGTACTTC.

The genes are TRBV27 and TRBJ2-7; the D is unclear. The CDR3 runs to 14 residues. From germline, CDR1 is MNHEY and CDR2 SMNVEV (reference sequence). Trimming stripped 4 bases from V and 2 bases from J, with 12 bases between. This chain's CDR3 is CASSSRGGAYEQYF. In nucleotides, the CDR3 is TGTGCCAGCAGTTCTCGTGGCGGCGCCTACGAGCAGTACTTC.

The chain joins TRBV6-5 to TRBJ1-5; unclear D gene. Germline CDR1 and CDR2: MNHEY and SVGAGI. The ends were cut back, 2 bases at V and 7 bases at J, with 12 bases in the middle. The CDR3 contains 14 residues. CDR3 sequence reads: CASSYDVFGQPQHF. CDR3 bases: TGTGCCAGCAGTTACGATGTCTTCGGCCAGCCCCAGCATTTT.

The chain combines TRBV19 with TRBJ2-5; TRBD2 aligns across 10 bases. The J call is uncertain, as TRBJ2-7 better fits the DNA end. Germline CDR1 reads LNHDA; CDR2 reads SQIVND (reference sequence). The CDR3 contains 14 residues. CDR3 nucleotide sequence: TGTGCCAGTAGCACCAGCGGGAGGGCCGCCGAGCAGTACTTC. As protein: CASSTSGRAAEQYF.

This chain uses TRBV7-2 with TRBJ2-1; D is perhaps TRBD1 (6 bases). Trimming stripped 5 bases from V and 4 bases from J, with 18 bases between. Germline V gives CDR1 SGHTA, CDR2 FQGNSA. The CDR3 is made up of 16 amino acids. CDR3 protein: CASSPQGLRGYNEQFF. CDR3 DNA: TGTGCCAGCAGCCCGCAGGGGCTTAGAGGGTACAATGAGCAGTTCTTC.

This clone showed up just once. The chain links TRBV6-5 to TRBJ2-7; no definite D call. In germline, CDR1 is MNHEY, CDR2 SVGAGI. The CDR3 extends over 15 amino acids. V lost 7 bases, J lost 1 base, and 17 bases lay in between. The CDR3 sequence: CASTQFGYGSYEQYF. The CDR3 DNA sequence: TGTGCCAGCACCCAGTTTGGGTACGGGTCCTACGAGCAGTACTTC.

V is TRBV5-1 and J is TRBJ2-5; D is tentatively TRBD1 or TRBD2 (5 bases each). The CDR3 contains 15 residues. Germline V gene lookup returns CDR1 SGHRS and CDR2 YFSETQ. The ends were cut back, 1 base at V and 2 bases at J, with 12 bases in the middle. The CDR3 sequence is CASSLRGTSQETQYF. The CDR3 DNA reads TGCGCCAGCAGCTTGCGGGGCACTTCACAAGAGACCCAGTACTTC.

This chain uses TRBV5-1 with TRBJ2-7, with D unclear. Germline V gene sequence: CDR1 SGHRS, CDR2 YFSETQ. The CDR3 runs 13 residues. Between the trimmed V and J ends, which lost 2 bases and 2 bases, there was a span of 8 bases. Here the CDR3 DNA reads TGCGCCAGCAGCTTAGCAGACACCTACGAGCAGTACTTC. Translating it yields CASSLADTYEQYF.

This sequence joins TRBV25-1 and TRBJ1-1; no definite D call. Germline loops: CDR1 MGHDK, CDR2 SYGVNS. The CDR3 has 14 amino acids. Between the trimmed V and J ends, which lost 8 bases and 4 bases, there was a span of 17 bases. The CDR3 region has the DNA TGTGCCAGCTCCCCCCCCGTAGGGCTCACTGAAGCTTTCTTT. This encodes CASSPPVGLTEAFF.

CDR3 region: CASSYRGNTEAFF. The CDR3 nucleotides read TGTGCCAGCAGTTACAGGGGGAACACTGAAGCTTTCTTT. The V gene is TRBV27, the J gene TRBJ1-1; 7 nucleotides line up with TRBD1. The CDR3 consists of 13 residues. V was pared by 4 bases and J by 1 base, with 0 bases of the junction left unmatched. The germline CDR1 and CDR2 sequences are MNHEY and SMNVEV (reference sequence).